The T cell receptor beta chain described here comes from a study of T-cell reconstitution after alpha-beta-depleted transplantation in children. Unmatched junction bases numbered 5, after V lost 5 bases and J lost 4 bases. The CDR3 covers 14 residues. Preparation of the TCRbeta library was carried out with unique molecular identifiers. Using its own MiXCR run on the PCR reads, TCRdb lists one record per CDR3 protein. The data hold 700,000 to 850,000 distinct CDR3 sequences, with 16% observed a single time. This clonotype has more than one count but fewer than ten. This receptor was taken from a male patient younger than 18 who had a stem cell transplant for acute lymphoblastic leukemia, so the T cells may come from the graft donor. J is TRBJ2-7 and V is TRBV12-3 or TRBV12-4, with TRBD2 matching over 10 bases. Sequencing was performed on PBMCs, mostly from graft donor cells, taken 360 days after TCRalphabeta/CD19-depleted stem cell transplant. The CDR3 protein is CASSPGTSAYEQYF. In nucleotides, the CDR3 is TGTGCCAGCAGTCCCGGGACTAGCGCGTACGAGCAGTACTTC.